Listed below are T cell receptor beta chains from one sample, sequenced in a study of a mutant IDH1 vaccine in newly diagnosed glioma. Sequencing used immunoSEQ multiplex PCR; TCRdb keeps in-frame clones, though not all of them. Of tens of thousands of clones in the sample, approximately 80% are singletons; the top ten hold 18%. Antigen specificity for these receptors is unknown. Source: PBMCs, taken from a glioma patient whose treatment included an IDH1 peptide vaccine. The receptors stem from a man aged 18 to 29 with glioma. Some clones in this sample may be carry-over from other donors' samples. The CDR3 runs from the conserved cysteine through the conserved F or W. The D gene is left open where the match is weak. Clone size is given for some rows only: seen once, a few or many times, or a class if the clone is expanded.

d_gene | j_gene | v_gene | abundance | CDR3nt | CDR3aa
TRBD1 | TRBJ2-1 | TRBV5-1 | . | TGCGCCAGCAGCTCTGGAGGGACAGGGGGCTTTCGGCAGTTCTTC | CASSSGGTGGFRQFF
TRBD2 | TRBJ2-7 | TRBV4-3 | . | TGCGCCAGCAGCCCAGACCTAGCGGGCCCTTCCTACGAGCAGTACTTC | CASSPDLAGPSYEQYF
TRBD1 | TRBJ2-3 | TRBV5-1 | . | TGCGCCAGCAGCTTGGCGGACAGGCGTACAGATACGCAGTATTTT | CASSLADRRTDTQYF
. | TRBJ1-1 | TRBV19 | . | TGTGCCAGTAGTCCTCGGACCGGGATCGGGACTGAAGCTTTCTTT | CASSPRTGIGTEAFF
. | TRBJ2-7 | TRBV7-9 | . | TGTGCCAGCAGCTTGTACTATGGGGTCGGCGAGCAGTACTTC | CASSLYYGVGEQYF
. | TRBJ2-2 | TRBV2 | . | TGTGCCAGCAGTGAATACCCTACAGGCGGGGAGCTGTTTTTT | CASSEYPTGGELFF
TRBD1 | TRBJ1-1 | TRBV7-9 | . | TGTGCCAGCAGACCTGACAGGGGGTTTCTGAACACTGAAGCTTTCTTT | CASRPDRGFLNTEAFF
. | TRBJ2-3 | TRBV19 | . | TGTGCCAGTAGTTCAGGGGGGCGGACAGCTTACACAGATACGCAGTATTTT | CASSSGGRTAYTDTQYF
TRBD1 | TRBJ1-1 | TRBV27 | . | TGTGCCAGCAGATACAGGGGTCCGAACACTGAAGCTTTCTTT | CASRYRGPNTEAFF
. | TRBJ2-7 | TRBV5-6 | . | TGTGCCAGCAGCGCTACCGGGCTGTCCTACGAGCAGTACTTC | CASSATGLSYEQYF
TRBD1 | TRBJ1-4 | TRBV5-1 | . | TGCGCCAGCAGCTCGGGACAGGGCCCAACTAATGAAAAACTGTTTTTT | CASSSGQGPTNEKLFF
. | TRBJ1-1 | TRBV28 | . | TGTGCCAGCAGTTTAGCCGGCGTTAACACTGAAGCTTTCTTT | CASSLAGVNTEAFF
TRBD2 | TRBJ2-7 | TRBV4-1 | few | TGCGCCAGCAGCCAACCGGGGGGTTCCGTCTACGAGCAGTACTTC | CASSQPGGSVYEQYF
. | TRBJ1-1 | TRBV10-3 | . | TGTGCCATCAGTGACCAACAAACCTGGACTGAAGCTTTCTTT | CAISDQQTWTEAFF
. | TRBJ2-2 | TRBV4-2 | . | TGTGCCAGCAGCCAAGGAACACGGAACACCGGGGAGCTGTTTTTT | CASSQGTRNTGELFF
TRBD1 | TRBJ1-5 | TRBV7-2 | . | TGTGCCAGCAGCTTACTAGGACAGGGGGCCGGATCGCGGCCCCAGCATTTT | CASSLLGQGAGSRPQHF
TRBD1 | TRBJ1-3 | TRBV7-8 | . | TGTGCCAGCAGCTTTGACAGGGGGCGAGGAAACACCATATATTTT | CASSFDRGRGNTIYF
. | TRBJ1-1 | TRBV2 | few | TGTGCCAGCAGTGAGGGAGGGACACCGAACACTGAAGCTTTCTTT | CASSEGGTPNTEAFF
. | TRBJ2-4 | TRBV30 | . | TGTGCCTATACCCAGTGGGGAAACATTCAGTACTTC | CAYTQWGNIQYF
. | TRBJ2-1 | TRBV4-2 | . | TGTGCCAGCAGCCCCCAGGGGAGTGAGCAGTTCTTC | CASSPQGSEQFF
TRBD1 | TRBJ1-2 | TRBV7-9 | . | TGTGCCAGCAGGGGACAGGGGGCCTGGTATGGCTACACCTTC | CASRGQGAWYGYTF
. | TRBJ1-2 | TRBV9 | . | TGTGCCAGCAGCGTAGTAGCAGGGCCTTCGGGGTATGGCTACACCTTC | CASSVVAGPSGYGYTF
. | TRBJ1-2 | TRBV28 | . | TGTGCCAGCAGTTTAACAAGGGACGGAGGACAAGATGGCTACACCTTC | CASSLTRDGGQDGYTF
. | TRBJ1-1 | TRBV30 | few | TGTGCCTGGAGTGGCTCCCAGGCTTTCTTT | CAWSGSQAFF
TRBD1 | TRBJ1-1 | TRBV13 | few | TGTGCCAGCAGGGACAGGGGGATGAACACTGAAGCTTTCTTT | CASRDRGMNTEAFF
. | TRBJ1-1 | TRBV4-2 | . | TGTGCCAGCAGCCAAGCCGTAACCTTGAACACTGAAGCTTTCTTT | CASSQAVTLNTEAFF
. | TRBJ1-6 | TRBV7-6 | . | TGTGCCAGCAGCAGAAGGGTCTCACCAAGGGGTAATTCACCCCTCCACTTT | CASSRRVSPRGNSPLHF
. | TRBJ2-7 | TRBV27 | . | TGTGCCACCGCAAGATTAGCCGACAGCTCCTACGAGCAGTACTTC | CATARLADSSYEQYF
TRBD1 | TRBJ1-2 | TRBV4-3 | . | TGCGCCAGCAGCCGAGGGGGACAGCGCCTTGGCTTCTATGGCTACACCTTC | CASSRGGQRLGFYGYTF